One sample yielded the 28 T cell receptor beta chains listed below, sequenced in a study of radiotherapy plus CTLA-4 blockade in lung cancer. Generated by immunoSEQ multiplex PCR, the TCRdb table keeps only in-frame clones and is missing some. The sample consists of 20,000 to 25,000 clones, around 70% of them appearing once. Material: peripheral blood, obtained from a patient treated with radiotherapy plus ipilimumab. The receptors derive from a human donor with non-small cell lung cancer whose response to radiotherapy plus ipilimumab could not be evaluated.

This chain uses TRBV7-6 with TRBJ2-3, with D possibly being TRBD2 (5 bases). Germline values: CDR1 SGHVS, CDR2 FNYEAQ. V lost 1 base to trimming and J lost 4 bases, with 12 bases between them. CDR3 length: 15 residues. CDR3 coding DNA: TGTGCCAGCAGCTTAGGCGGGCTCCGGGCAGATACGCAGTATTTT. Translating gives CASSLGGLRADTQYF.

The V and J genes are TRBV7-9 and TRBJ1-4; D unclear. The V end was cut by 0 bases, the J end by 6 bases, with 17 bases between. CDR1 is SEHNR and CDR2 is FQNEAQ in the germline V gene (reference sequence). This CDR3 is 17 amino acids long. This CDR3 is CASSLAFGIGQDEKLFF. CDR3 in DNA: TGTGCCAGCAGCTTAGCTTTCGGGATAGGCCAGGATGAAAAACTGTTTTTT. The variable domain in full, with the rest retrieved from reference TRBV7-9 and TRBJ1-4, is DTGVSQNPRHKITKRGQNVTFRCDPISEHNRLYWYRQTLGQGPEFLTYFQNEAQLEKSRLLSDRFSAERPKGSFSTLEIQRTEQGDSAMYLCASSLAFGIGQDEKLFFGSGTQLSVL.

The rearrangement links TRBV30 to TRBJ1-3; a weak D match, TRBD1 (5 bases). Looked up from germline, CDR1 is GTSNPN and CDR2 is SVGIG (reference sequence). The V gene lost 1 base and the J gene lost 3 bases, with 7 bases spanning the gap. The CDR3 totals 13 residues. CDR3 sequence reads: CAWSAGLGNTIYF. The CDR3 DNA reads as TGTGCCTGGAGTGCAGGGCTTGGAAACACCATATATTTT.

The chain employs TRBV7-3 and TRBJ1-1, with a tentative D call TRBD1 (5 bases). The germline gives CDR1 SGHTA, CDR2 FQGTGA. The CDR3 is 13 amino acids. V lost 4 bases and J 4 bases, leaving 10 bases between the germline ends. The CDR3 DNA reads TGTGCCAGCAGCTCAGGGTTTGGCACTGAAGCTTTCTTT. Translating it yields CASSSGFGTEAFF.

V and J are TRBV11-2 and TRBJ1-2; a possible D gene is TRBD1 (5 bases). V was clipped by 4 bases and J by 6 bases, with 9 bases between them. The CDR3 has 12 amino acids. Germline CDR1 SGHAT, CDR2 FQNNGV. The CDR3 sequence: CASSWGGDGYTF. CDR3 in DNA: TGTGCCAGCAGCTGGGGGGGAGATGGCTACACCTTC.

The chain employs TRBV11-2 and TRBJ2-7; no clear D gene. There are 13 residues in the CDR3. The V end lost 3 bases, the J end lost 6 bases, and 12 bases lay between the germline ends. The germline gives CDR1 SGHAT, CDR2 FQNNGV. Here the CDR3 DNA reads TGTGCCAGCAGCTTCGTCCCGTCCGGCGAGCAGTACTTC. Translating it yields CASSFVPSGEQYF.

The rearrangement uses TRBV7-8 and TRBJ2-1; 7 positions match TRBD1. V was clipped by 5 bases and J by 4 bases; unmatched bases: 8. Germline lookup yields CDR1 SGHVS and CDR2 FQNEAQ. CDR3 length: 15 amino acids. CDR3 nucleotide sequence: TGTGCCAGCAGCGAAGGGACAGCGTTTTACAATGAGCAGTTCTTC. Translated: CASSEGTAFYNEQFF.

Only a few counts were recorded for this clone. The genes are TRBV6-4 and TRBJ2-1, with 9 bases lining up with TRBD2. The germline V gene has CDR1 MRHNA and CDR2 SNTAGT. Trimming took 3 bases from V and 14 from J; bases not matched to a gene: 8. CDR3 length: 13 residues. CDR3 region: CASSESRAGGKFF. CDR3 coding DNA: TGTGCCAGCAGTGAATCGAGGGCGGGAGGGAAGTTCTTC.

This clone was seen just once. V gene TRBV29-1 combines with J gene TRBJ2-3; 9 nucleotides align to TRBD2. The V and J ends lost 4 bases and 0 bases, in that order; junction bases with no gene match: 8. The CDR3 spans 16 residues. Germline CDR1 SQVTM, CDR2 ANQGSEA. The DNA of the CDR3 is TGCAGCGTTGTAGGCCTAGCGGGAACTAGCACAGATACGCAGTATTTT. It specifies CSVVGLAGTSTDTQYF.

The V call is TRBV5-4, the J call TRBJ2-7; D remains unclear. CDR3 length: 12 residues. V was clipped by 4 bases and J by 0 bases, with 5 bases between them. Looked up from germline, CDR1 is SGHNT and CDR2 is YYREEE (reference sequence). The CDR3 reads CASSLSSYEQYF. CDR3 coding DNA: TGTGCCAGCAGCCTTAGCTCCTACGAGCAGTACTTC.

V is TRBV5-5 and J is TRBJ2-2; 14 nucleotides line up with TRBD2. CDR1 is SGHKS, CDR2 YYEKEE, per germline (reference sequence). CDR3 size: 18 residues. V lost 0 bases and J lost 2; bases outside the gene matches: 3. In DNA form, the CDR3 reads TGTGCCAGCAGCTTGGGGGGACTAGCGGGAGTTAACACCGGGGAGCTGTTTTTT. The encoded protein is CASSLGGLAGVNTGELFF.

J is TRBJ1-3 and V is TRBV7-2; D not resolved. Germline loops: CDR1 SGHTA, CDR2 FQGNSA. Trimming pared 6 bases from V and 5 bases from J, leaving 14 bases between. CDR3 length: 14 amino acids. CDR3 in amino acids: CASSQNSVRNTIYF. In nucleotides, the CDR3 is TGTGCCAGCAGTCAGAATTCCGTTCGAAACACCATATATTTT.

V and J are TRBV2 and TRBJ2-1; TRBD2 agrees at 8 bases. Germline values: CDR1 SNHLY, CDR2 FYNNEI. This CDR3 is built from 14 residues. Trimming cost V 7 bases and J 0 bases; bases outside gene matches: 2. The CDR3 spells CASKSGSSYNEQFF. In nucleotides, the CDR3 is TGTGCCAGCAAGAGCGGGAGCTCCTACAATGAGCAGTTCTTC. The variable domain in full, with the rest retrieved from reference TRBV2 and TRBJ2-1, is EPEVTQTPSHQVTQMGQEVILRCVPISNHLYFYWYRQILGQKVEFLVSFYNNEISEKSEIFDDQFSVERPDGSNFTLKIRSTKLEDSAMYFCASKSGSSYNEQFFGPGTRLTVL.

The chain carries TRBV5-1 and TRBJ1-1; weak D call: TRBD1 (5 bases). The CDR3 has 15 residues. Germline values: CDR1 SGHRS, CDR2 YFSETQ. Trimming cost V 4 bases and J 3 bases, with 16 bases left between them. This chain's CDR3 is CASSRAGKVHTEAFF. CDR3 sequence (DNA): TGCGCCAGCAGCCGTGCAGGGAAGGTTCACACTGAAGCTTTCTTT.

The chain joins TRBV9 to TRBJ2-2, with D tentatively TRBD2 (5 bases). V gave up 4 bases and J gave up 3 bases, with 16 bases separating them. This CDR3 is built from 16 residues. In germline, CDR1 is SGDLS, CDR2 YYNGEE. The CDR3 bases are TGTGCCAGCAGCCCCCGGACTTCCGGGCACACCGGGGAGCTGTTTTTT. The encoded protein is CASSPRTSGHTGELFF.

The CDR3 region is CAWSKQVPNTEAFF. CDR3 coding DNA: TGTGCCTGGAGTAAACAGGTACCGAACACTGAAGCTTTCTTT. V gene TRBV30 combines with J gene TRBJ1-1; TRBD1 is a possible D gene (5 bases). The germline V gene encodes CDR1 GTSNPN and CDR2 SVGIG (reference sequence). This CDR3 spans 14 amino acids. V was cut by 2 bases and J by 1 base, with 11 bases left in between.

The chain recombines TRBV7-3 with TRBJ2-3; 7 nucleotides align to TRBD1. Germline lookup yields CDR1 SGHTA and CDR2 FQGTGA. The length of the CDR3 is 15 residues. The V gene end was trimmed by 2 bases and the J gene end by 6 bases; junction bases not matched to a gene: 8. In DNA form, the CDR3 reads TGTGCCAGCAGCTTATCGGGACAGCGGTACGATACGCAGTATTTT. Its translation is CASSLSGQRYDTQYF.

This clone was seen only a few times. The rearrangement joins TRBV7-9 to TRBJ2-1; 11 bases are a match to TRBD2. This CDR3 region has 15 residues. V shed 5 bases and J 4 bases; nucleotides not matched to a gene: 4. Germline loops: CDR1 SEHNR, CDR2 FQNEAQ (reference sequence). CDR3 loop: CASSQRTSGYNEQFF. The CDR3 DNA sequence: TGTGCCAGCAGCCAGAGGACTAGCGGGTACAATGAGCAGTTCTTC. The full variable domain, rest sourced from reference TRBV7-9 and TRBJ2-1, is DTGVSQNPRHKITKRGQNVTFRCDPISEHNRLYWYRQTLGQGPEFLTYFQNEAQLEKSRLLSDRFSAERPKGSFSTLEIQRTEQGDSAMYLCASSQRTSGYNEQFFGPGTRLTVL.

This clone was seen a few times. The rearrangement joins TRBV5-4 to TRBJ1-1; a weak D match, TRBD1 (5 bases). The length of the CDR3 is 14 residues. Trimming shortened V by 0 bases and J by 4 bases, and 10 bases separated the two germline ends. The germline gives CDR1 SGHNT, CDR2 YYREEE (reference sequence). The CDR3: CASSLEGQGTEAFF. The CDR3 DNA is TGTGCCAGCAGCTTGGAAGGCCAGGGCACTGAAGCTTTCTTT. Drawing the rest from reference TRBV5-4 and TRBJ1-1, the complete variable domain is ETGVTQSPTHLIKTRGQQVTLRCSSQSGHNTVSWYQQALGQGPQFIFQYYREEENGRGNFPPRFSGLQFPNYSSELNVNALELDDSALYLCASSLEGQGTEAFFGQGTRLTVV.

This clone appeared once. The V gene is TRBV5-4, the J gene TRBJ2-5; TRBD1 agrees at 7 bases. Germline V CDR1 and CDR2: SGHNT, YYREEE (reference sequence). The V gene end was trimmed by 0 bases and the J gene end by 5 bases; junction bases not matched to a gene: 4. The CDR3 is 14 residues long. CDR3 nucleotide sequence: TGTGCCAGCAGCTTGGAGGGGGCCTGGGAGACCCAGTACTTC. It translates to CASSLEGAWETQYF.

This rearrangement joins TRBV6-1 to TRBJ2-5; the match to TRBD1 covers 8 bases. The trim removed 9 bases at V and 4 bases at J, leaving 10 bases unmatched. Germline V lookup: CDR1 MNHNS, CDR2 SASEGT. CDR3 length: 14 amino acids. The CDR3 nucleotides read TGTGCCAGTACTCCAGGGACAGGAGGAGAGACCCAGTACTTC. Protein product: CASTPGTGGETQYF.

This clone was detected once. This chain uses TRBV29-1 with TRBJ2-1; TRBD2 matches 10 bases. The V gene's germline CDR1 is SQVTM and CDR2 ANQGSEA. This CDR3 has 16 residues. V shed 4 bases, J shed 8 bases, and the junction held 14 bases outside the gene matches. The CDR3 here is CSVGLAGVPRLYEQFF. As DNA, the CDR3 is TGCAGCGTTGGGCTAGCGGGAGTACCGCGGTTATATGAGCAGTTCTTC.

J is TRBJ2-3 and V is TRBV4-1, with 9 bases fitting TRBD1. Germline values: CDR1 MGHRA, CDR2 YSYEKL. The CDR3 spans 14 residues. The V and J ends lost 1 base and 4 bases, in that order; junction bases with no gene match: 0. The CDR3 nucleotides read TGCGCCAGCAGCCAAGGGACAGGGGCAGATACGCAGTATTTT. Translated: CASSQGTGADTQYF.

The V and J genes are TRBV5-4 and TRBJ1-4; 7 bases align to TRBD1. This CDR3 is built from 17 residues. V lost 3 bases and J lost 1; bases outside the gene matches: 9. Germline CDR1 SGHNT, CDR2 YYREEE (reference sequence). The CDR3 region is CASSWTGTGVTNEKLFF. The CDR3 DNA follows: TGTGCCAGCAGCTGGACAGGAACAGGCGTAACTAATGAAAAACTGTTTTTT.

Only a few counts were recorded for this clone. This chain connects TRBV6-5 to TRBJ2-5; the D gene is possibly TRBD1 (7 bases). V was pared by 6 bases and J by 6 bases, with 11 bases between. This CDR3 comprises 12 residues. Germline CDR1 MNHEY, CDR2 SVGAGI. The DNA for the CDR3 is TGTGCCAGCAGGACAGGGAGGAAGACCCAGTACTTC. As protein: CASRTGRKTQYF.

This chain joins TRBV19 and TRBJ2-7, with D maybe TRBD1 (6 bases). This CDR3 region has 18 residues. Germline V gives CDR1 LNHDA, CDR2 SQIVND (reference sequence). Trimming cost V 2 bases and J 3 bases, with 23 bases left between them. The CDR3: CASSISTRQALRIYEQYF. CDR3 DNA sequence: TGTGCCAGTAGTATATCTACTCGACAGGCTCTCAGGATCTACGAGCAGTACTTC.

This clone occurred a few times. V gene TRBV12-5 combines with J gene TRBJ1-1; 9 bases agree with TRBD1. Losses at the gene ends were 1 base for V and 3 bases for J; bases not matched to a gene: 21. Germline V CDR1 and CDR2: LGHNT, FRNRAP. CDR3 length equals 21 residues. CDR3 sequence reads: CASGLAGAFRDRAYSDTEAFF. The CDR3 DNA follows: TGTGCTAGTGGTTTGGCGGGGGCTTTTCGGGACAGGGCTTATAGTGACACTGAAGCTTTCTTT.

This clone showed up just a few times. V and J are TRBV7-2 and TRBJ1-1; TRBD1 aligns across 7 bases. This CDR3 has 13 amino acids. The V segment lost 5 bases and the J segment 10 bases; nucleotides outside the gene matches: 10. Germline V CDR1 and CDR2: SGHTA, FQGNSA. The CDR3 region has the DNA TGTGCCAGCAGCACAAGACAGGGCGTGGGAGCTTTCTTT. Its protein is CASSTRQGVGAFF.